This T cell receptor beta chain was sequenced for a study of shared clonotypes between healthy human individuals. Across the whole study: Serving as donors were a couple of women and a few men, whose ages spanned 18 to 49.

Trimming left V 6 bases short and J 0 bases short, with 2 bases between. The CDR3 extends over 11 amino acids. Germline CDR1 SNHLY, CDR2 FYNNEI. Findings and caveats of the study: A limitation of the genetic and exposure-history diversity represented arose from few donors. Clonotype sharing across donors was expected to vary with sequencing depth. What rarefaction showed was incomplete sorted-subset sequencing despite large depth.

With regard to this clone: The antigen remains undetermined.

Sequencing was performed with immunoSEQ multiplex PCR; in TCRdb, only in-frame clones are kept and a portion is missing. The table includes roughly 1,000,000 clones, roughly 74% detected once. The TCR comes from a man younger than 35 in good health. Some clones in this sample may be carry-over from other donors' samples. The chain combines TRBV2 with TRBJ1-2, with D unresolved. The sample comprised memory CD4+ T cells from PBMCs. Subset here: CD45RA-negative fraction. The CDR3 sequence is CASSANYGYTF. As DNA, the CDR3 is TGTGCCAGCAGCGCTAACTATGGCTACACCTTC.